A single T cell receptor (beta chain) is shown here with its context. The data originate from a study of blood T cell repertoires in COVID-19. Across the whole study: Samples of COVID-19 (acute and convalescent) were obtained from the United States, Italy and Spain. In each case, the material was cDNA or gDNA derived from T cells, B-cell-depleted T cells, or PBMCs.

Original processing methods: Amplification from reference gene primers served as the basis for estimated nucleated cell counts. Only in-frame clones appear in the TCRdb table, and some are missing; sequencing was by immunoSEQ multiplex PCR. The V and J calls and the clone size are those of that table, but D and trimming were determined from the DNA. The sample lists 160,000 or so clones, roughly 84% occurring once. The germline V gene has CDR1 SGHRS and CDR2 YFSETQ. CDR3 length: 15 residues. After removal of 3 bases from V and 2 bases from J, the junction contained 5 bases not matched to a gene. Sequencing was carried out using peripheral blood. The clonotype originates from a man aged 35 to 55 with acute or convalescent COVID-19. The chain combines TRBV5-1 with TRBJ1-3, with 7 bases aligning to TRBD1. CDR3 sequence (DNA): TGCGCCAGCAGCTCGGAGGGGGCGCCTGGAAACACCATATATTTT. This sequence encodes CASSSEGAPGNTIYF.